The TCR beta chain described here comes from a study of identical twins. TCRdb passed the 5' RACE reads through MiXCR, listing each CDR3 protein once. The profile shows 240,000 or so distinct CDR3 sequences, 7% of them singletons. V dropped 4 bases and J dropped 1 base, with 11 bases sitting between them. Per germline, CDR1 ENHRY and CDR2 SYGVKD. The CDR3 covers 15 residues. The sample was also reused in another study, on yellow fever vaccine responses in identical twins.

The rearrangement links TRBV10-3 to TRBJ2-4; either TRBD1 or TRBD2 may supply D (6 bases each). Sample: memory (CD45RO+) T cells sorted from blood. The source of this sequence is a woman aged 18-30 years in good health. The CDR3 is CAISAGGPAKNIQYF. CDR3 DNA sequence: TGTGCCATCAGTGCTGGGGGGCCGGCCAAAAACATTCAGTACTTC.